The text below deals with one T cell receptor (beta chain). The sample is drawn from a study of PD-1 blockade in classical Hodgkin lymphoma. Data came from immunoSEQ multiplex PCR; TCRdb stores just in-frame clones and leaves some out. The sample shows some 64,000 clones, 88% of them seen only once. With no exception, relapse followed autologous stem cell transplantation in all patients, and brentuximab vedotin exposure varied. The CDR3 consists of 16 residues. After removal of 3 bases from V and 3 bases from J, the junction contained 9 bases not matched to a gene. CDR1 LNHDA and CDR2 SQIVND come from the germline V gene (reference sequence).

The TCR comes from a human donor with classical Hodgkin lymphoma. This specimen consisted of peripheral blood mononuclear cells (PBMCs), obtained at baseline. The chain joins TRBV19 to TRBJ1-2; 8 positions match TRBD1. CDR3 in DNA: TGTGCCAGTAGTATGGTGACAGGGGCTCCGGACTATGGCTACACCTTC. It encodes CASSMVTGAPDYGYTF.